These 25 T cell receptor beta chains share one sample of origin, sequenced in a study of tumor and adjacent non-tumor tissue in lung cancer. TCRbeta libraries were built with three rounds of nested PCR, modified from ARM-PCR. TCRdb independently ran MiXCR on the multiplex PCR reads; one entry per CDR3 protein. The data contain tens of thousands of distinct CDR3 sequences, roughly 70% of them singletons. This sample's RNA came from whole unsorted tissue. The sequenced material came from lung tumor tissue. The source is a man aged 55 to 69 with non-small cell lung cancer.

This chain uses TRBV6-1 with TRBJ1-2; the D gene is possibly TRBD1 (6 bases). This CDR3 spans 15 amino acids. Germline CDR1 reads MNHNS; CDR2 reads SASEGT. With 7 bases removed from V and 0 bases from J, the gap between germline ends came to 15 bases. As DNA, the CDR3 is TGTGCCAGCAATTTGAGGGGGGCCTCTAACTATGGCTACACCTTC. As protein: CASNLRGASNYGYTF.

This clonotype was seen just once. Relative to the germline gene, one junction end is altered; a read error may explain this. The J gene is TRBJ2-4, the V gene TRBV5-5; TRBD2 might be the D (6 bases). The length of the CDR3 is 16 residues. From germline, CDR1 is SGHKS and CDR2 YYEKEE (reference sequence). The CDR3 is CARSLEGSMAKNIQYF. The CDR3 bases are TGTGCCAGAAGCTTGGAGGGGAGTATGGCCAAAAACATTCAGTACTTC.

The J gene is TRBJ1-5, the V gene TRBV29-1; 7 bases line up with TRBD1. The CDR3 is made up of 13 amino acids. From germline, CDR1 is SQVTM and CDR2 ANQGSEA. With V trimmed by 4 bases and J by 10 bases, 10 bases remained unmatched. This CDR3 reads CSVGQGVRQPQHF. The CDR3 DNA reads as TGCAGCGTTGGACAGGGTGTGCGGCAACCCCAGCATTTT.

In the case of this clonotype: Sequence at one end of the junction differs from germline and may be a read error. This chain connects TRBV29-1 to TRBJ2-2; maybe TRBD2 (5 bases). Germline CDR1 is SQVTM and CDR2 is ANQGSEA. CDR3 length: 13 amino acids. This CDR3 reads CSVVPAATGELYF. CDR3 in DNA: TGCAGCGTTGTACCGGCGGCCACCGGGGAGTTGTATTTT.

There are a few counts of this clonotype. A read error may explain this, as a much larger clone is one base away. V and J are TRBV5-5 and TRBJ2-5, with D maybe TRBD2 (5 bases). Germline V CDR1 and CDR2: SGHKS, YYEKEE (reference sequence). V lost 4 bases to trimming and J lost 3 bases, with 16 bases between them. This CDR3 has 15 residues. In DNA form, the CDR3 reads TGTGCCAGCAGCCTACTCGGGATTAGGGAAGAGACCCAGTACTTC. Protein product: CASSLLGIREETQYF.

Comment on this clonotype: A much larger clone lies one base from this, so it may be a read error. V gene TRBV6-2 or TRBV6-3 combines with J gene TRBJ2-7, with D unclear. The V end lost 4 bases, the J end lost 0 bases, and 4 bases lay between the germline ends. The CDR3 contains 12 residues. CDR1 and CDR2 (germline): MNHEY, SVGEGT. CDR3: CASSSVSYEQYF. CDR3 DNA: TGTGCCAGCAGTTCCGTCTCCTACGAGCAGTACTTC.

This clonotype has a handful of counts. With a much larger clone just one base away, this may be a read error. This chain joins TRBV12-5 and TRBJ2-5; D assignment may be TRBD1 or TRBD2 (5 bases each). This CDR3 has 14 amino acids. Germline V CDR1 and CDR2: LGHNT, FRNRAP. Trimming cost V 3 bases and J 5 bases, with 13 bases left between them. In DNA form, the CDR3 reads TGTGCTAGTGGTTTATCAGGGAGTCCGGAGACCCAGTACTTC. It translates to CASGLSGSPETQYF.

This clonotype was seen at least ten times. V gene TRBV29-1 combines with J gene TRBJ2-1; weak D call: TRBD2 (5 bases). CDR3 length: 13 residues. Germline CDR1 reads SQVTM; CDR2 reads ANQGSEA. Trimming took 4 bases from V and 5 from J, leaving 12 bases between them. CDR3 sequence reads: CSVVLGRNNEQFF. CDR3 bases: TGCAGCGTTGTACTAGGGAGAAACAATGAGCAGTTCTTC.

For this clonotype: A clone one base away is much larger, so this may be a read error. CDR3 sequence (DNA): TGTGCCAGCATCCAACCGGGACTAGCGCCTTACAATGAGCAGTTCTTC. Translation gives CASIQPGLAPYNEQFF. The chain couples TRBV4-2 to TRBJ2-1; 10 bases align to TRBD2. The CDR3 is 16 amino acids. In germline, CDR1 is LGHNA, CDR2 YNFKEQ.

This clonotype has a single count. The final CDR3 position lacks the conserved phenylalanine or tryptophan, pointing to a likely read error. The chain carries TRBV6-5 and TRBJ1-2, with 7 bases identical to TRBD1. The length of the CDR3 is 13 residues. V shed 8 bases and J 5 bases; nucleotides not matched to a gene: 8. CDR1 and CDR2 (germline): MNHEY, SVGAGI. This CDR3 reads CASGTKTGYGYTL. CDR3 bases: TGTGCCAGCGGTACGAAGACAGGGTATGGCTACACCCTC.

A word on this clonotype: Because the CDR3 is missing its conserved closing phenylalanine or tryptophan, this is likely a read error. This chain links TRBV6-6 with TRBJ1-1, with 7 positions matching TRBD1. CDR3 length: 15 amino acids. From germline, CDR1 is MNHNY and CDR2 SVGAGI (reference sequence). CDR3: CASRPNTGANSEAFI. CDR3 nucleotides: TGTGCCAGCAGGCCAAATACAGGGGCGAACTCTGAAGCTTTCATT.

In this sample, this clonotype turned up a few times. This may come from a read error, since a much larger clone is one base off. The chain couples TRBV12-3 or TRBV12-4 to TRBJ2-3, with TRBD1 as a possible D gene (6 bases). Trimming removed 2 bases from V and 4 bases from J, with 13 bases in between. The length of the CDR3 is 15 residues. The CDR3 DNA sequence: TGTGCCAGCAGTTTAACCGGCAGGGGACCAGATACGCAGTATTTT. It yields the protein CASSLTGRGPDTQYF.

Concerning this clonotype itself: One end of the junction does not line up with germline, which may come from a read error. This chain joins TRBV6-5 and TRBJ2-7; D is uncertain. CDR1 and CDR2 (germline): MNHEY, SVGAGI. The CDR3 consists of 13 residues. The CDR3 sequence: CATRVGSSYELYF. CDR3 nucleotides: TGTGCCACACGAGTTGGAAGTTCCTACGAGCTGTACTTC.

The chain combines TRBV4-3 with TRBJ2-2, with TRBD1 identical over 9 bases. V lost 1 base, J lost 14 bases, and 14 bases stayed unmatched. Germline values: CDR1 LGHNA, CDR2 YSLEER. The CDR3 sequence is 16 residues long. CDR3 loop: CASSQGDRVGTGVLFF. CDR3 coding DNA: TGCGCCAGCAGCCAAGGGGACAGGGTCGGGACCGGGGTTCTGTTTTTT.

Regarding this clonotype: A read error may account for a junction end that differs from germline. This chain links TRBV4-2 with TRBJ1-4, with D maybe TRBD1 (6 bases). There are 15 residues in the CDR3. CDR1 and CDR2 (germline): LGHNA, YNFKEQ. Written as DNA, the CDR3 is TGTGCCAGCAACCAATATCTGGGCAGGGGTGAAAAACTGTTTTTT. It is translated as CASNQYLGRGEKLFF.

About this clonotype itself: This sequence may be a read error, since a much larger clone differs from it by one base. The chain combines TRBV6-1 with TRBJ2-3; D could derive from TRBD1 or TRBD2 (6 bases each). Trimming pared 6 bases from V and 5 bases from J, leaving 18 bases between. The CDR3 extends over 15 amino acids. The germline CDR1 and CDR2 sequences are MNHNS and SASEGT. The CDR3 DNA sequence: TGTGCCAGCAGGGACTACAGGGCCCACATAGATACGCAGTATTTT. Translation: CASRDYRAHIDTQYF.

The chain recombines TRBV4-3 with TRBJ2-5; possibly TRBD1 for D (6 bases). The CDR3 spans 15 residues. Germline-derived CDR1 and CDR2 are LGHNA and YSLEER. Between the trimmed V and J ends, which lost 6 bases and 9 bases, there was a span of 23 bases. The CDR3 sequence: CASSQTRDTGVAQYF. The CDR3 DNA reads TGCGCCAGCAGTCAGACCAGGGACACCGGGGTTGCCCAGTACTTC.

This clonotype occurred many times. The rearrangement joins TRBV5-4 to TRBJ2-1; 7 nucleotides align to TRBD2. V lost 3 bases to trimming and J lost 0 bases; unmatched junction nucleotides: 6. Per the germline V gene, CDR1 is SGHNT and CDR2 is YYREEE (reference sequence). The CDR3 has 16 amino acids. The CDR3 region is CASSYGLGTSYNEQFF. CDR3 bases: TGTGCCAGCAGCTACGGACTAGGGACCTCCTACAATGAGCAGTTCTTC.

The V call is TRBV11-3, the J call TRBJ2-2, with D hard to call. The CDR3 consists of 15 residues. V lost 5 bases, J lost 4 bases, and 14 bases lay in between. CDR1 and CDR2 from the germline V gene are SGHNT and YENEEA. CDR3 amino acids: CASSKGSALTGELFF. CDR3 nucleotides: TGTGCCAGCAGCAAAGGCAGTGCTCTCACCGGGGAGCTGTTTTTT.

The chain couples TRBV11-2 to TRBJ2-1, with D possibly TRBD2 on 6 matching bases. CDR1 and CDR2 from the germline V gene are SGHAT and FQNNGV. The CDR3 contains 15 residues. CDR3 in amino acids: CESSPNRGMRDEQFF. DNA for the CDR3: TGTGAAAGCAGCCCGAACCGGGGGATGAGGGATGAGCAGTTCTTC.

This clonotype was recorded at least ten times. V is TRBV6-5 and J is TRBJ2-5, with TRBD2 identical over 8 bases. The CDR3 loop spans 16 amino acids. Per germline, CDR1 MNHEY and CDR2 SVGAGI. V dropped 6 bases and J dropped 1; count of bases not matched to a gene: 10. In nucleotides, the CDR3 is TGTGCCAGCAGACAACTCGGGGGGGGGGGCCAAGAGACCCAGTACTTC. Its translation: CASRQLGGGGQETQYF.

This clonotype was detected only a few times. The chain recombines TRBV7-3 with TRBJ2-1; no firm D call. Germline lookup yields CDR1 SGHTA and CDR2 FQGTGA. The CDR3 is 13 residues long. V was pared by 5 bases and J by 6 bases, with 11 bases between. The CDR3, as DNA: TGTGCCAGCAGCATCCAGGCAACCAATGAGCAGTTCTTC. Translating it yields CASSIQATNEQFF.

As concerns this clonotype: The CDR3 carries no conserved terminal phenylalanine or tryptophan, so it likely arises from a read error. This chain uses TRBV10-3 with TRBJ1-1; the D is unclear. The CDR3 length is 13 residues. Germline V gives CDR1 ENHRY, CDR2 SYGVKD. The CDR3 DNA is TGTGCCATCGGTGAGTCCTTGAACACTGAAGCTTTCCTT. Protein product: CAIGESLNTEAFL.

Concerning this clonotype itself: This may arise from a read error, as a much more abundant clone is one base away. The V gene is TRBV5-6, the J gene TRBJ1-1; no definite D call. This CDR3 comprises 14 residues. Germline V gene sequence: CDR1 SGHDT, CDR2 YYEEEE. The germline V and J ends were trimmed by 3 bases and 3 bases, with 12 bases remaining between them. The CDR3 nucleotides read TGTGCCAGCAGCTGGGCGGTGCGGGACACTGAAGCTTTCTTT. Translation: CASSWAVRDTEAFF.

This clonotype is large (0.1 to 1%) in the sample. The chain joins TRBV6-8 to TRBJ2-1; D possibly corresponds to TRBD1 (6 bases). CDR1 is MNHGY, CDR2 SAAAGT, per germline. V lost 6 bases, J lost 11 bases, and 20 bases lay in between. CDR3 length: 14 residues. Here the CDR3 DNA reads TGTGCCAGCAGCCTAACTCGCCAGGGGTTCAAGCAGTTCTTC. As protein: CASSLTRQGFKQFF.